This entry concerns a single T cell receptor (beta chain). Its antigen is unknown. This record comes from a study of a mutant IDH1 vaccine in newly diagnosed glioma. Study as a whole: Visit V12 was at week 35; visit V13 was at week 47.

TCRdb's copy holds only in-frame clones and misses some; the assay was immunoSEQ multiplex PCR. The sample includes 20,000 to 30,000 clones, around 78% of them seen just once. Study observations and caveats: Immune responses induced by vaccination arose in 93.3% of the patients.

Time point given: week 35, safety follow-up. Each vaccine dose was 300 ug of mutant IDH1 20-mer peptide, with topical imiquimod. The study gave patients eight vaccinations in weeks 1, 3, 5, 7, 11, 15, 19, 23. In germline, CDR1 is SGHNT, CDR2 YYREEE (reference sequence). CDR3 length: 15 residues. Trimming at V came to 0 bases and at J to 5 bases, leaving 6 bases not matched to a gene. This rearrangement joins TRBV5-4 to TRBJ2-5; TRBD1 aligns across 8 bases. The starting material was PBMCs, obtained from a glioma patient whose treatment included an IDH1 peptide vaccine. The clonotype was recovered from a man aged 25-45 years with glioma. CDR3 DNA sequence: TGTGCCAGCAGCTTGGCCAGGGGGCGCGGGGAGACCCAGTACTTC. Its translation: CASSLARGRGETQYF.